The clone carrying this T cell receptor beta chain was counted many times. CDR1 is SGHAT and CDR2 is FQNNGV in the germline V gene. The CDR3 is 19 amino acids. Trimming removed 2 bases from V and 2 bases from J, with 23 bases in between. The data are from a study of early T cells in non-severe SARS-CoV-2 infection. Attachment of unique molecular identifiers to individual cDNA molecules was performed. TCRdb recomputed calls from the 5' RACE reads with MiXCR, one row per CDR3 protein. The data contain about 29,000 distinct CDR3 sequences, about 5.7% of them singletons. The chain couples TRBV11-2 to TRBJ2-3; TRBD1 or TRBD2 may be the D gene (5 bases each). The source material was whole blood. The sequence was collected from an adult who was a healthcare worker with PCR-confirmed SARS-CoV-2 infection or an uninfected control (not recorded which). CDR3 sequence (DNA): TGTGCCAGCAGCTTAATCGGGAACGGGGTGGGACCGATCACAGATACGCAGTATTTT. Translation gives CASSLIGNGVGPITDTQYF.